The sequence of this T cell receptor beta chain was determined in a study of T cell responses to AZD1222 COVID-19 vaccine. The repertoire was sequenced with immunoSEQ multiplex PCR; TCRdb's copy has only in-frame clones and lacks some. Among some 94,000 clones listed, 85% to 95% were seen once. Overall study results and limits: Only a handful of AZD1222 recipients, roughly 6 in all, had baseline seropositivity.

A remark on this clone: What it binds is unknown.

The receptor was derived from an adult in good health. The material was peripheral blood, obtained on day 0 of AZD1222 vaccination.

The CDR3 DNA sequence: TGTGCCAGCAGTCAGAGCGGGGCTAGCACAGATACGCAGTATTTT. This translates into CASSQSGASTDTQYF. This chain connects TRBV3-1 (or the pseudogene TRBV3-2) to TRBJ2-3, with 7 bases aligning to TRBD2. Germline CDR1 is LGHDT and CDR2 is YNNKEL (reference sequence). This CDR3 spans 15 amino acids. The V gene end was trimmed by 6 bases and the J gene end by 0 bases; junction bases not matched to a gene: 6.